One sample yielded the 2 T cell receptor beta chains listed below, sequenced in a study of CD8 T cells in ankylosing spondylitis. Study conclusions and caveats: Blood from ankylosing spondylitis patients appeared to carry a characteristic roughly 8-variant TCR beta motif.

These receptors are not linked to any known antigen. TCRdb redid the calling of the 5' RACE reads with MiXCR, one entry per CDR3 protein. Of 800,000 to 900,000 distinct CDR3 sequences in the sample, about an eighth were seen once. Sequencing used blood, either unsorted or a sorted T cell fraction (not recorded which). These receptors were obtained from a male donor with ankylosing spondylitis.

This clonotype was counted between two and nine times. The chain combines TRBV6-5 with TRBJ2-2, with a weak D call TRBD2 (5 bases). Germline assignment: CDR1 MNHEY and CDR2 SVGAGI. Trimming left V 0 bases short and J 6 bases short, with 11 bases between. CDR3 size: 15 residues. This CDR3 reads CASSYSASWAGELFF. For the CDR3, the DNA is TGTGCCAGCAGTTACTCGGCTAGCTGGGCCGGGGAGCTGTTTTTT.

The table lists this clonotype with a few counts. The V call is TRBV11-3, the J call TRBJ2-1; possible D gene TRBD2, 7 bases. The CDR3 loop spans 17 amino acids. Trimming pared 5 bases from V and 0 bases from J, leaving 17 bases between. CDR1 and CDR2 (germline): SGHNT, YENEEA. The CDR3 coding sequence is TGTGCCAGCAGCCATTGGGGGGGCGGCAGCTCCTACAATGAGCAGTTCTTC. It specifies CASSHWGGGSSYNEQFF.